This TCR beta chain originates from a study of response to subunit inactivated influenza vaccine. TCRdb re-analysed the RT-PCR reads in MiXCR, keeping a single row per CDR3 protein. The sample carries hundreds of thousands of distinct CDR3 sequences, approximately 11% recorded once. Findings of the study overall: The study's authors posited that every seasonal influenza vaccination enlists few new T cells.

Germline CDR1 SGHDT, CDR2 YYEEEE. CDR3 length: 15 residues. The V end lost 5 bases, the J end lost 0 bases, and 13 bases lay between the germline ends. This clonotype was seen many times. Its antigen remains unidentified. The specimen comprised PBMCs from blood, sampled more than 35 days after vaccination. The chain couples TRBV5-6 to TRBJ2-3, with D unresolved. The TCR was taken from a man aged 45-65 years who received an inactivated influenza vaccine. The CDR3 region is CASSLAPTSTDTQYF. For the CDR3, the DNA is TGTGCCAGCAGTCTGGCGCCTACTAGCACAGATACGCAGTATTTT.